This TCR beta chain was captured in a study of post-analysis software for immune sequencing data. In the study overall: The courses of disease that were included comprised relapsing-remitting, secondary progressive and progressive-relapsing multiple sclerosis. Study-level findings and limits: Relative to controls, patients had several TRBV segments at higher frequency, with TRBV5-6, TRBV5-1 and TRBV20-1 among these. Multiple sclerosis was associated with a significant reduction in normalized Chao1 diversity relative to controls.

Note on this clonotype: No antigen is known for it.

The TCR beta cDNA libraries carried unique molecular identifiers. TCRdb called the PCR reads again in MiXCR, with one record for every CDR3 protein. The table lists 750,000 to 950,000 distinct CDR3 sequences, about 57% of them singletons, with roughly 4.4% in the top ten. Trimming cost V 5 bases and J 4 bases; bases outside gene matches: 7. The CDR3 runs 14 residues. Looked up from germline, CDR1 is MNHNY and CDR2 is SVGAGI (reference sequence). The origin of this receptor is a girl between 5 and 17 years old with multiple sclerosis. This chain joins TRBV6-6 and TRBJ2-7; 8 bases are shared with TRBD2. The sample taken for sequencing was blood. This chain's CDR3 is CASSPGGRTYEQYF. The CDR3 nucleotides are TGTGCCAGCAGTCCGGGGGGGCGAACTTACGAGCAGTACTTC.